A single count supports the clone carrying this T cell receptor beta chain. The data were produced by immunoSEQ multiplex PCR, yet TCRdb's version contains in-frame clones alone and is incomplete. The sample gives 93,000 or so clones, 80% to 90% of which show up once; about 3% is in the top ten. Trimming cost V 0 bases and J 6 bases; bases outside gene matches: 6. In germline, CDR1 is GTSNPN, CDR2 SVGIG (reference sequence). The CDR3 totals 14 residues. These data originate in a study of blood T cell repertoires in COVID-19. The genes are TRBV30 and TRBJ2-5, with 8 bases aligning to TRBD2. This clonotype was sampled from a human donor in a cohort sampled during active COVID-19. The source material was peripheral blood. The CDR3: CAWSVRGGIKTQYF. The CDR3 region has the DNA TGTGCCTGGAGTGTACGGGGGGGGATAAAGACCCAGTACTTC.